This TCR beta chain is from a study of cytomegalovirus exposure and HLA in healthy donors. Turning to this clone: Its antigen remains unidentified.

Notes on the study in general: CMV serostatus was the sole immune exposure information available. A later analysis found most CMV-associated TCR beta chains apparently HLA-restricted.

Germline-derived CDR1 and CDR2 are MDHEN and SYDVKM. The germline V and J ends were trimmed by 7 bases and 3 bases, with 10 bases remaining between them. There are 13 residues in the CDR3. 13 Jbeta primers and 60 Vbeta primers were used for the PCR. Source study methods: A later analysis tallied about 80 million unique TCR beta chains, roughly 11 million of them shared. This table comes from immunoSEQ multiplex PCR, and its TCRdb copy is limited to in-frame clones, with some not included. That table gives V, J and clone size, and the DNA gave D and trimming. This table holds over 150,000 clones, approximately 70% found once.

This TCR was recovered from a woman between 40 and 50 years old in good health and CMV-seropositive. The sample consisted of PBMCs. The rearrangement links TRBV28 to TRBJ1-5; no reliable D call. The CDR3 bases are TGTGCCAGCAAGTCCGGTCACAATCAGCCCCAGCATTTT. Its translation is CASKSGHNQPQHF.